The next 32 T cell receptor beta chains were all read from a single sample in a study of cytomegalovirus exposure and HLA in healthy donors. 60 Vbeta and 13 Jbeta primers were used in PCR. Using immunoSEQ multiplex PCR, the repertoire was profiled, and TCRdb retains in-frame clones only, with some absent. The sample includes 95,000 to 110,000 clones, almost 80% of them seen just once. The source material was PBMCs. The receptors come from a man aged 50 or older in good health and CMV-seropositive.

The genes are TRBV13 and TRBJ2-7; D remains ambiguous. This CDR3 has 16 amino acids. Germline CDR1 PRHDT, CDR2 FYEKMQ (reference sequence). V lost 0 bases and J lost 2, with 14 bases in between. The CDR3 protein is CASSLGAASVAYEQYF. CDR3 coding DNA: TGTGCCAGCAGCTTAGGCGCTGCTAGTGTCGCCTACGAGCAGTACTTC.

The V and J genes are TRBV29-1 and TRBJ2-4, with 7 bases that match TRBD1. Germline CDR1 is SQVTM and CDR2 is ANQGSEA. The CDR3 sequence is 14 residues long. The V segment lost 7 bases and the J segment 1 base; nucleotides outside the gene matches: 7. CDR3 sequence reads: CSAKPTGAKNIQYF. The CDR3 nucleotides are TGCAGCGCTAAACCGACAGGGGCCAAAAACATTCAGTACTTC.

The chain carries TRBV18 and TRBJ2-4, with 7 bases lining up with TRBD2. The CDR3 runs to 17 residues. J was trimmed by 5 bases and V by 3 bases; bases with no gene match: 13. Germline-derived CDR1 and CDR2 are KGHSH and LQKENI. CDR3 region: CASSPRGTTYIENIQYF. CDR3 in DNA: TGTGCCAGCTCACCGAGAGGGACTACCTACATTGAAAACATTCAGTACTTC.

A few counts support this clone. The chain joins TRBV9 to TRBJ2-7; possible D gene TRBD2, 5 bases. The CDR3 runs to 15 residues. Trimming left V 1 base short and J 3 bases short, with 14 bases between. The germline V gene has CDR1 SGDLS and CDR2 YYNGEE. In DNA, the CDR3 is TGTGCCAGCAGCGTAACCCCGTTTCGGGACTACGAGCAGTACTTC. It is translated as CASSVTPFRDYEQYF.

The chain carries TRBV9 and TRBJ1-1, with 9 positions matching TRBD1. CDR3 length: 20 residues. The germline CDR1 and CDR2 sequences are SGDLS and YYNGEE. The trim removed 3 bases at V and 8 bases at J, leaving 26 bases unmatched. The CDR3 loop is CASSANPKTPGQGRALEAFF. CDR3 in DNA: TGTGCCAGCAGCGCTAATCCGAAAACACCGGGACAGGGACGAGCGCTGGAAGCTTTCTTT.

The V call is TRBV7-3, the J call TRBJ2-6, with 8 bases that match TRBD1. This CDR3 region has 16 residues. V lost 5 bases, J lost 4 bases, and 7 bases stayed unmatched. CDR1 and CDR2 (germline): SGHTA, FQGTGA. The CDR3 is CASSTLTGAGANVLTF. In nucleotides, the CDR3 is TGTGCCAGCAGCACCCTGACAGGGGCCGGGGCCAACGTCCTGACTTTC. The full variable domain, with the rest looked up from reference TRBV7-3 and TRBJ2-6, is GAGVSQTPSNKVTEKGKYVELRCDPISGHTALYWYRQSLGQGPEFLIYFQGTGAADDSGLPNDRFFAVRPEGSVSTLKIQRTERGDSAVYLCASSTLTGAGANVLTFGAGSRLTVL.

The chain carries TRBV4-2 and TRBJ2-2; 8 bases agree with TRBD2. CDR3 size: 19 residues. Germline V gene data show CDR1 as LGHNA and CDR2 as YNFKEQ. Trimming at V came to 2 bases and at J to 0 bases, leaving 11 bases not matched to a gene. This chain's CDR3 is CASSQLLTPGLANTGELFF. DNA of the CDR3: TGTGCCAGCAGCCAATTGTTGACACCGGGACTAGCGAACACCGGGGAGCTGTTTTTT.

The genes are TRBV7-9 and TRBJ2-7; no reliable D call. Looked up from germline, CDR1 is SEHNR and CDR2 is FQNEAQ (reference sequence). This CDR3 is built from 13 residues. The V and J ends lost 4 bases and 4 bases respectively, with 11 bases between them. CDR3 in amino acids: CASSYENSYEQYF. The CDR3 region has the DNA TGTGCCAGCAGCTATGAAAACTCGTACGAGCAGTACTTC. Filled out from reference TRBV7-9 and TRBJ2-7, the complete variable domain reads DTGVSQNPRHKITKRGQNVTFRCDPISEHNRLYWYRQTLGQGPEFLTYFQNEAQLEKSRLLSDRFSAERPKGSFSTLEIQRTEQGDSAMYLCASSYENSYEQYFGPGTRLTVT.

This clone was seen once. The chain carries TRBV30 and TRBJ2-6, with a possible D match to TRBD2 (5 bases). Germline V lookup: CDR1 GTSNPN, CDR2 SVGIG (reference sequence). CDR3 length: 14 amino acids. Trimming shortened V by 6 bases and J by 0 bases, and 9 bases separated the two germline ends. The chain's CDR3 is CACPRGSGANVLTF. The CDR3 nucleotides are TGTGCCTGCCCACGGGGCTCTGGGGCCAACGTCCTGACTTTC.

The gene calls are TRBV6-5 and TRBJ2-2; 7 bases line up with TRBD1. V shed 5 bases, J shed 5 bases, and the junction held 5 bases outside the gene matches. Looked up from germline, CDR1 is MNHEY and CDR2 is SVGAGI. The CDR3 consists of 14 residues. The CDR3 loop is CASSKTGETGELFF. Here the CDR3 DNA reads TGTGCCAGCAGTAAAACAGGGGAGACCGGGGAGCTGTTTTTT.

V is TRBV11-3 and J is TRBJ2-2; D remains unclear. This CDR3 region has 14 residues. The germline CDR1 and CDR2 sequences are SGHNT and YENEEA. The V end was cut by 1 base, the J end by 1 base, with 4 bases between. The CDR3, as DNA: TGTGCCAGCAGCTTAGGACTGAACACCGGGGAGCTGTTTTTT. Residues: CASSLGLNTGELFF.

This clone was found once. The chain combines TRBV30 with TRBJ1-6, with a weak D call TRBD1 (6 bases). V shed 3 bases and J shed 0 bases, with 18 bases lying between them. This CDR3 is built from 18 residues. Germline CDR1 and CDR2: GTSNPN and SVGIG (reference sequence). This CDR3 reads CAWRPPGTQSSYNSPLHF. CDR3 sequence (DNA): TGTGCCTGGAGACCCCCCGGGACACAGAGCTCCTATAATTCACCCCTCCACTTT.

The chain employs TRBV18 and TRBJ2-7; TRBD1 matches 8 bases. This CDR3 spans 15 amino acids. Germline V gene sequence: CDR1 KGHSH, CDR2 LQKENI. The V gene end was trimmed by 3 bases and the J gene end by 2 bases; junction bases not matched to a gene: 6. The CDR3: CASSPSTGAPYEQYF. The CDR3 nucleotides are TGTGCCAGCTCACCCTCGACAGGGGCCCCCTACGAGCAGTACTTC.

The J gene is TRBJ2-7, the V gene TRBV28, with 7 bases identical to TRBD2. The CDR3 runs 15 residues. The ends lost 9 bases at V and 9 bases at J; junction bases unmatched: 20. CDR1 MDHEN and CDR2 SYDVKM come from the germline V gene. CDR3 DNA sequence: TGTGCCAGTTATACGGCGGGGGACCCGCCCGACGGGCAGTACTTC. This codes for CASYTAGDPPDGQYF.

The V gene is TRBV27, the J gene TRBJ2-5; TRBD1 agrees at 10 bases. The DNA end is a closer match to TRBJ2-7, so the J assignment may be wrong. The germline V gene has CDR1 MNHEY and CDR2 SMNVEV (reference sequence). The CDR3 runs to 16 residues. CDR3 protein: CASSLSGTGVYREQYF. The CDR3 DNA reads TGTGCCAGCAGTTTATCCGGGACAGGGGTTTACCGCGAGCAGTACTTC.

This clone appeared a few times. DNA for the CDR3: TGTGCCAGCAGCCCCAGATGGGGCCCTCTCGAGCAGTACTTC. This codes for CASSPRWGPLEQYF. The rearrangement uses TRBV7-2 and TRBJ2-7, with D perhaps matching TRBD1 (5 bases). The CDR3 is 14 residues long. Germline V gene lookup returns CDR1 SGHTA and CDR2 FQGNSA. Trimming removed 5 bases at V and 6 bases at J, with 17 bases between.

The chain employs TRBV27 and TRBJ2-3; the D is unclear. V gave up 0 bases and J gave up 0 bases, with 7 bases separating them. The CDR3 consists of 15 residues. CDR1 MNHEY and CDR2 SMNVEV come from the germline V gene (reference sequence). The CDR3 is CASSLSQLSTDTQYF. CDR3 DNA: TGTGCCAGCAGTTTATCACAGCTTAGCACAGATACGCAGTATTTT.

The rearrangement joins TRBV29-1 to TRBJ2-5, with 8 bases identical to TRBD1. The better agreement between TRBJ2-7 and the DNA end casts doubt on the J call. In germline, CDR1 is SQVTM, CDR2 ANQGSEA. The CDR3 runs to 14 residues. The CDR3 DNA reads TGCAGCGTGAGACAGGGGTCCAACTCCTACGAGCAGTACTTC. It codes for CSVRQGSNSYEQYF.

The chain carries TRBV19 and TRBJ1-4; D gene uncertain. The CDR3 spans 13 residues. Trimming cost V 2 bases and J 8 bases, with 9 bases left between them. Germline CDR1 is LNHDA and CDR2 is SQIVND (reference sequence). CDR3 nucleotide sequence: TGTGCCAGTAGTATATTCCGTCGGGAAAAACTGTTTTTT. Protein product: CASSIFRREKLFF.

The gene calls are TRBV7-6 and TRBJ2-2, with D possibly matching TRBD1 (6 bases). V was trimmed by 5 bases and J by 4 bases, leaving 17 bases between them. There are 16 residues in the CDR3. The germline gives CDR1 SGHVS, CDR2 FNYEAQ. CDR3 DNA: TGTGCCAGCAGCGTACAACAGGGTTGGGGCACCGGGGAGCTGTTTTTT. Translating it yields CASSVQQGWGTGELFF.

This clone appeared once. The CDR3 is CASSPGYHGNEQFF. CDR3 nucleotide sequence: TGTGCCAGCAGCCCAGGGTACCACGGCAATGAGCAGTTCTTC. The chain carries TRBV7-9 and TRBJ2-1; a possible D gene is TRBD1 (5 bases). Germline V gives CDR1 SEHNR, CDR2 FQNEAQ (reference sequence). The V gene lost 5 bases and the J gene lost 6 bases, with 14 bases spanning the gap. CDR3 size: 14 residues.

This sequence joins TRBV27 and TRBJ2-2; perhaps TRBD1 as D (5 bases). This CDR3 contains 13 residues. Germline CDR1 and CDR2: MNHEY and SMNVEV (reference sequence). The ends were cut back, 5 bases at V and 7 bases at J, with 11 bases in the middle. CDR3 residues: CASSGQGNGELFF. DNA of the CDR3: TGTGCCAGCAGTGGGCAGGGCAACGGGGAGCTGTTTTTT.

The chain couples TRBV6-5 to TRBJ2-5; D not resolved. V dropped 0 bases and J dropped 0 bases, with 11 bases sitting between them. The CDR3 is made up of 16 amino acids. Germline CDR1 reads MNHEY; CDR2 reads SVGAGI. The CDR3 region is CASSYSSMVHQETQYF. In nucleotides, the CDR3 is TGTGCCAGCAGTTACTCGAGTATGGTACACCAAGAGACCCAGTACTTC.

The chain carries TRBV4-3 and TRBJ2-5; 10 bases are a match to TRBD1. The J call may be wrong; the DNA end is better matched by TRBJ2-7. CDR1 LGHNA and CDR2 YSLEER come from the germline V gene. The CDR3 spans 15 residues. CDR3 sequence: CASSQNGQGAYEQYF. As DNA, the CDR3 is TGCGCCAGCAGCCAAAACGGACAGGGGGCCTACGAGCAGTACTTC.

V usage is TRBV5-4 and J usage is TRBJ2-7; D is possibly TRBD1 (6 bases). Germline V gene sequence: CDR1 SGHNT, CDR2 YYREEE (reference sequence). This CDR3 region has 12 residues. The V end lost 1 base, the J end lost 4 bases, and 6 bases lay between the germline ends. This CDR3 reads CASSLTGYEQYF. CDR3 sequence (DNA): TGTGCCAGCAGCTTGACAGGGTACGAGCAGTACTTC.

This chain connects TRBV4-2 to TRBJ2-7; D not resolved. The V and J ends lost 0 bases and 4 bases respectively, with 7 bases between them. The CDR3 has 13 amino acids. Germline V gene sequence: CDR1 LGHNA, CDR2 YNFKEQ. As DNA, the CDR3 is TGTGCCAGCAGCCAAGACATAGTGTACGAGCAGTACTTC. Translation gives CASSQDIVYEQYF.

J is TRBJ2-1 and V is TRBV19; TRBD2 aligns across 15 bases. This CDR3 has 15 amino acids. Germline lookup yields CDR1 LNHDA and CDR2 SQIVND (reference sequence). Unmatched junction bases numbered 11, after V lost 5 bases and J lost 15 bases. The CDR3 nucleotides read TGTGCCAGTAGTCCACGGACTAGCGGGAGGGGCCCCTTGTTCTTC. Amino acids: CASSPRTSGRGPLFF.

The sample holds one count of this clone. The chain has TRBV6-5 and TRBJ1-6, with TRBD1 as a possible D gene (6 bases). CDR3 length equals 13 residues. Germline assignment: CDR1 MNHEY and CDR2 SVGAGI. Trimming shortened V by 6 bases and J by 7 bases, and 10 bases separated the two germline ends. The CDR3 DNA is TGTGCCAGCAGAGGACAGAAAAATTCACCCCTCCACTTT. Amino acid sequence: CASRGQKNSPLHF.

The V gene is TRBV9, the J gene TRBJ2-3; maybe TRBD2 (7 bases). The germline V and J ends were trimmed by 6 bases and 4 bases, with 15 bases remaining between them. Looked up from germline, CDR1 is SGDLS and CDR2 is YYNGEE. The CDR3 sequence is 14 residues long. The CDR3: CASKGGGIPDTQYF. The CDR3 DNA reads as TGTGCCAGCAAGGGGGGAGGGATCCCAGATACGCAGTATTTT.

With regard to this clone: Germline is not matched at one junction end, which may reflect a read error. This chain links TRBV11-2 with TRBJ2-5; 12 positions match TRBD2. Germline V CDR1 and CDR2: SGHAT, FQNNGV. CDR3 length equals 12 residues. The CDR3 reads CASSPGLAGPDF. DNA of the CDR3: TGTGCCAGCAGCCCCGGACTAGCGGGACCAGACTTC.

The rearrangement joins TRBV27 to TRBJ2-7, with D possibly matching TRBD2 (6 bases). The CDR3 runs to 15 residues. CDR1 is MNHEY and CDR2 is SMNVEV in the germline V gene (reference sequence). V was cut by 3 bases and J by 5 bases, with 17 bases left in between. CDR3 sequence: CASSFAPGLTDEQYF. CDR3 sequence (DNA): TGTGCCAGCAGTTTCGCCCCGGGACTGACCGACGAGCAGTACTTC.

This clone has just one count. The genes are TRBV6-4 and TRBJ2-1; D perhaps matches TRBD2 (5 bases). The CDR3 is made up of 11 amino acids. Germline V gene lookup returns CDR1 MRHNA and CDR2 SNTAGT. V was shortened by 2 bases and J by 11 bases, with 7 bases between the two germline ends. CDR3 DNA: TGTGCCAGCAGTGACGGCGGGCAGCAGTTCTTC. Amino acids: CASSDGGQQFF.